This TCR beta chain emerged from a study of OX40 agonist ivuxolimab in advanced cancers. Background on the study: Having had anti-PD-1, anti-PD-L1 or anti-CTLA-4 therapy before was allowed, and over 35% had some.

Only in-frame clones appear in the TCRdb table, and some are missing; sequencing was by immunoSEQ multiplex PCR. The table shows more than 70,000 clones, with 89% occurring only once. As concerns this clone: Its antigen is unknown. Other nucleotide sequences in the sample specify the same CDR3.

Trimming cost V 1 base and J 3 bases, with 8 bases left between them. Germline loops: CDR1 SGHTA, CDR2 FQGNSA. This CDR3 is built from 14 residues. Study-wide results and limits: Among the lowest levels of clonal expansion were found in partial responders at 0.1-3.0 mg/kg.

The sequence was collected from an adult with an advanced solid tumor such as melanoma, head and neck, liver or kidney cancer. The sample was CD4+ or CD8+ T cells sorted from blood, taken in a trial of the OX40 agonist ivuxolimab. V gene TRBV7-2 combines with J gene TRBJ2-3, with D perhaps assigned TRBD1 or TRBD2 (5 bases each). The CDR3 reads CASSLDWGTDTQYF. CDR3 DNA sequence: TGTGCCAGCAGCTTAGATTGGGGGACAGATACGCAGTATTTT.